The T cell receptor (beta chain) under discussion was sequenced for a study of blood T cell repertoires in COVID-19. About the study: Sites across the United States, Italy and Spain contributed samples from acute and convalescent COVID-19.

Methods used by the authors: The assay estimated nucleated cells by amplifying reference gene primers. Sequencing was performed with immunoSEQ multiplex PCR; in TCRdb, only in-frame clones are kept and a portion is missing. V, J and clone size are taken as reported in that table, and D and trimming were inferred from the DNA itself. The sample lists under 50,000 clones; over 90% were seen once. Enrolment of Seattle patients took place during active infection, and they were followed longitudinally. This CDR3 is built from 18 residues. Germline V gene sequence: CDR1 SEHNR, CDR2 FQNEAQ (reference sequence). Trimming took 1 base from V and 3 from J; bases not matched to a gene: 10.

The receptor comes from a man in his sixties with COVID-19, enrolled during active disease. Input material: peripheral blood. V usage is TRBV7-9 and J usage is TRBJ2-1; TRBD2 matches 9 bases. Written as DNA, the CDR3 is TGTGCCAGCAGCTTAGTCCAGAGGCTAGCGGGGATCTACAATGAGCAGTTCTTC. Encoded protein: CASSLVQRLAGIYNEQFF.